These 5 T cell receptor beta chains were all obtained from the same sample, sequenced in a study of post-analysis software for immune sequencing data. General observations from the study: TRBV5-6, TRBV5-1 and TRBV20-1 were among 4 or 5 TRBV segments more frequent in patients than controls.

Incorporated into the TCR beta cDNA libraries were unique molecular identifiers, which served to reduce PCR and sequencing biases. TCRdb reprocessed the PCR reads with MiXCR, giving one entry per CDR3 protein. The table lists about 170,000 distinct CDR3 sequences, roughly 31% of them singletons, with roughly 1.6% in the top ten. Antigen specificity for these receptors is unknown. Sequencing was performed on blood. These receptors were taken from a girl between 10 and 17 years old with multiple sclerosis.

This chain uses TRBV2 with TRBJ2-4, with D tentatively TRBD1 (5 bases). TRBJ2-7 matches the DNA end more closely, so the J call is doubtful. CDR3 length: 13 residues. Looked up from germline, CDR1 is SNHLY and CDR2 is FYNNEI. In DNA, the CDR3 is TGTGCCAGCCGAGAAGGGGCCACCTACGAGCAGTACTTC. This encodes CASREGATYEQYF.

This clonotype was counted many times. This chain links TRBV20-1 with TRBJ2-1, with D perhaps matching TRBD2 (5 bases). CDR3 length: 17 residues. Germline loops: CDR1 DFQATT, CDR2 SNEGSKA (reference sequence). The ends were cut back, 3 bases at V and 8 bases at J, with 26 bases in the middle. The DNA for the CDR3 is TGCAGTGCTAGGGAGGAACCTAGGACCCTTCCGGCCTATGAGCAGTTCTTC. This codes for CSAREEPRTLPAYEQFF.

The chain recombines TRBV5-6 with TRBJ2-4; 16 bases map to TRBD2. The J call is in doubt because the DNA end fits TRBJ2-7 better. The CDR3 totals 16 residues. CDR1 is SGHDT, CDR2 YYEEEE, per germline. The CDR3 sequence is CASSPGLAGGSHEQYF. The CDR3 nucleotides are TGTGCCAGCAGCCCGGGACTAGCGGGAGGGTCCCACGAGCAGTACTTC.

The CDR3 protein is CASSLWSGTINEKLFF. CDR3 coding DNA: TGTGCCAGCAGCCTGTGGAGCGGGACCATTAATGAAAAACTGTTTTTT. The chain carries TRBV3-1 and TRBJ1-4, with a weak D call TRBD1 (5 bases). The V gene lost 4 bases and the J gene lost 4 bases, with 16 bases spanning the gap. The CDR3 runs to 16 residues. CDR1 is LGHDT and CDR2 is YNNKEL in the germline V gene (reference sequence).

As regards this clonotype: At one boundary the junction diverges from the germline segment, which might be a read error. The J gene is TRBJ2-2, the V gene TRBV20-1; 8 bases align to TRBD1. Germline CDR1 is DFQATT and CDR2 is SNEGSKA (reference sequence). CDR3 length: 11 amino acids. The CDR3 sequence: CSATGGGKLFF. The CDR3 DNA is TGCAGTGCTACAGGGGGCGGGAAGCTGTTTTTT.